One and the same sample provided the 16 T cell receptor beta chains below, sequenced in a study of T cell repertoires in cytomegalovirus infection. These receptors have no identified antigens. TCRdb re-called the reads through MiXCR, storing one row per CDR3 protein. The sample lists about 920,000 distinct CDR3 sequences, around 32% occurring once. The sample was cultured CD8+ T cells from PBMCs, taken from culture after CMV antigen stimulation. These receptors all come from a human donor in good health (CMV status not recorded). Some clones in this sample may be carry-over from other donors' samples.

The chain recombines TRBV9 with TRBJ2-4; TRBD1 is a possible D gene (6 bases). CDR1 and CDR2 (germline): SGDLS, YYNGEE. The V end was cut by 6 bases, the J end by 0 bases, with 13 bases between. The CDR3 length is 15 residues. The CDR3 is CASTPGVIAKNIQYF. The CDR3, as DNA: TGTGCCAGCACCCCAGGGGTGATAGCCAAAAACATTCAGTACTTC. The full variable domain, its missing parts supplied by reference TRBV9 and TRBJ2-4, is DSGVTQTPKHLITATGQRVTLRCSPRSGDLSVYWYQQSLDQGLQFLIQYYNGEERAKGNILERFSAQQFPDLHSELNLSSLELGDSALYFCASTPGVIAKNIQYFGAGTRLSVL.

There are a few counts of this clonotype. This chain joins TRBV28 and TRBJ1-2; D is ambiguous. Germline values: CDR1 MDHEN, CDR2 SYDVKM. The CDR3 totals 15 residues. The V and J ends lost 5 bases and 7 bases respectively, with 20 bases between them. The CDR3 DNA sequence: TGTGCCAGCAGTATCCCCAGCAGTCGTTTTAGTGGCTACACCTTC. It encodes CASSIPSSRFSGYTF.

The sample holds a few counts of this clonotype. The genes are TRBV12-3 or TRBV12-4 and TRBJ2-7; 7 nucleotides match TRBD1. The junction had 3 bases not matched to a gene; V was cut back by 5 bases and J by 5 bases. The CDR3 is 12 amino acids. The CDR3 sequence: CASSDRANEQYF. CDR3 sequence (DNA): TGTGCCAGCAGTGACAGGGCCAACGAGCAGTACTTC.

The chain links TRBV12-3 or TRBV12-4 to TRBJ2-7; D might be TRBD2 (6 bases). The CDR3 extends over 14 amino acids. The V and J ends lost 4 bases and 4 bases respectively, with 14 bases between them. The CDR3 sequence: CASSWGDSEYEQYF. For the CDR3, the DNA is TGTGCCAGCAGTTGGGGGGATTCTGAGTACGAGCAGTACTTC.

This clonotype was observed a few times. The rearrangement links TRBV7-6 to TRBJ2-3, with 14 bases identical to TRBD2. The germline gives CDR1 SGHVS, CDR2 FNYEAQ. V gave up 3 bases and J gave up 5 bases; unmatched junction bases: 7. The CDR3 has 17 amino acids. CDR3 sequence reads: CASSLMGLAGEGDTQYF. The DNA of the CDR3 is TGTGCCAGCAGCTTGATGGGACTAGCGGGGGAAGGAGATACGCAGTATTTT. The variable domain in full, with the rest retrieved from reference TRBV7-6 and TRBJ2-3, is GAGVSQSPRYKVTKRGQDVALRCDPISGHVSLYWYRQALGQGPEFLTYFNYEAQQDKSGLPNDRFSAERPEGSISTLTIQRTEQRDSAMYRCASSLMGLAGEGDTQYFGPGTRLTVL.

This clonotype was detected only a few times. CDR3 sequence: CASTSAGGLEETIYF. CDR3 nucleotide sequence: TGTGCCAGCACTTCGGCAGGGGGGCTCGAAGAAACCATATATTTT. V is TRBV7-9 and J is TRBJ1-3; 7 nucleotides match TRBD1. V lost 7 bases and J lost 10; bases outside the gene matches: 16. CDR3 length: 15 amino acids. Per the germline V gene, CDR1 is SEHNR and CDR2 is FQNEAQ (reference sequence).

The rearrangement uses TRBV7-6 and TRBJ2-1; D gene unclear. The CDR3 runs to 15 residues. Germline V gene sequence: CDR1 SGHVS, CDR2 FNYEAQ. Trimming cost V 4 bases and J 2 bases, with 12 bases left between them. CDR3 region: CASSSRDGAYNEQFF. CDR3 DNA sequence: TGTGCCAGCAGCTCCCGAGACGGCGCCTACAATGAGCAGTTCTTC.

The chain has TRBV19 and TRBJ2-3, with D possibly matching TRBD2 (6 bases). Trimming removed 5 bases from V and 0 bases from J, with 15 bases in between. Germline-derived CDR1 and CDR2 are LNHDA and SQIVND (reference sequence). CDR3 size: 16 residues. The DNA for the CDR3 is TGTGCCAGTAGTCCCCGGGTGGGGACTAGCACAGATACGCAGTATTTT. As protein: CASSPRVGTSTDTQYF.

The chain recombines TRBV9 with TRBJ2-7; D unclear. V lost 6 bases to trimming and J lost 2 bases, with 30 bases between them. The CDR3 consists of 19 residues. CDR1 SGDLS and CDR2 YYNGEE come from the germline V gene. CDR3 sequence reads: CASIKDPRQLVSQTYEQYV. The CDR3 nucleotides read TGTGCCAGCATTAAGGATCCCCGTCAGCTGGTATCCCAGACCTACGAGCAGTACGTC.

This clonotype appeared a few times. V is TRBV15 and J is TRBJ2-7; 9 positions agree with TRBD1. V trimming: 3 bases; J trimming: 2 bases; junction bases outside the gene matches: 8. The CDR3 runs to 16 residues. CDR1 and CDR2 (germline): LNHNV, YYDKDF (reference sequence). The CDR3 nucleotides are TGTGCCACCAGCAGTGAATTACAGGGGGCCGCCTACGAGCAGTACTTC. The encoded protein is CATSSELQGAAYEQYF.

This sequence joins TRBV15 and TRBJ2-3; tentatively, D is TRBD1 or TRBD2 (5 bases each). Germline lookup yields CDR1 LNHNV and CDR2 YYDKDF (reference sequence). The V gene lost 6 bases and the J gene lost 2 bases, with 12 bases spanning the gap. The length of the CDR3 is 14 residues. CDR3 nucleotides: TGTGCCACCAGTCGAGGGACCGTCACAGATACGCAGTATTTT. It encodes CATSRGTVTDTQYF.

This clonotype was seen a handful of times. CDR3 coding DNA: TGTGCCAGCAGTGCTCCCGGGAGGGAGCAGTACTTC. Translating it yields CASSAPGREQYF. The V and J genes are TRBV25-1 and TRBJ2-7, with TRBD2 matching over 7 bases. Germline V lookup: CDR1 MGHDK, CDR2 SYGVNS. CDR3 length equals 12 residues. V trimming: 4 bases; J trimming: 7 bases; junction bases outside the gene matches: 4.

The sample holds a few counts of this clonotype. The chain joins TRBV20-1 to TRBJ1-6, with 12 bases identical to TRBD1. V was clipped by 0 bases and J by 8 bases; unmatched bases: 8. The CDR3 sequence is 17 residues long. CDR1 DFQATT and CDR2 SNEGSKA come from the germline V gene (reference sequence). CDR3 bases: TGCAGTGCTAGAGACCATCGGGACAGGGGGCTGGATTCACCCCTCCACTTT. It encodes CSARDHRDRGLDSPLHF.

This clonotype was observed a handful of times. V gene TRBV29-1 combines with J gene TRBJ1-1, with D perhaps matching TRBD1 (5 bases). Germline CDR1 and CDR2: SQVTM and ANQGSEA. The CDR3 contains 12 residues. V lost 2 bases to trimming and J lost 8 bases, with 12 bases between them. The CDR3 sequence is CSVERRRGEAFF. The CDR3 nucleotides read TGCAGCGTTGAAAGACGGAGGGGAGAAGCTTTCTTT.

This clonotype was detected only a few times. CDR3 protein: CATKGPGNGYTF. CDR3 in DNA: TGTGCCACCAAAGGACCAGGGAATGGCTACACCTTC. This chain uses TRBV27 with TRBJ1-2; possibly TRBD1 for D (5 bases). CDR3 size: 12 residues. The V and J ends lost 10 bases and 6 bases respectively, with 15 bases between them. Germline CDR1 reads MNHEY; CDR2 reads SMNVEV (reference sequence).

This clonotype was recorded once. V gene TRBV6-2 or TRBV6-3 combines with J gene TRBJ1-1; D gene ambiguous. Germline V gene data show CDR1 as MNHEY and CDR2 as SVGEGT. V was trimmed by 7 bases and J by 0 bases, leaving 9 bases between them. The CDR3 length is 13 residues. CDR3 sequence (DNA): TGTGCCAGCACGGAGGCTATGAACACTGAAGCTTTCTTT. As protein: CASTEAMNTEAFF.